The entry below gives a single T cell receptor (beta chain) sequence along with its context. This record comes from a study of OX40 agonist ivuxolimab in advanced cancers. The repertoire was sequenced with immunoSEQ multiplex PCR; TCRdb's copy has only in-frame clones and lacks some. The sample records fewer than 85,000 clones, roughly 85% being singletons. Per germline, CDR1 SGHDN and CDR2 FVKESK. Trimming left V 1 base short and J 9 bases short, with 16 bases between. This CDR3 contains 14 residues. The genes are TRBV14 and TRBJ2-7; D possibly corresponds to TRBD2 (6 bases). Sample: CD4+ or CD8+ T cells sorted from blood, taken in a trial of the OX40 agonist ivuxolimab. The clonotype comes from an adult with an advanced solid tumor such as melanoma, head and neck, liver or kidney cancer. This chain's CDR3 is CASSQALSGGWQYF. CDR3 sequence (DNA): TGTGCCAGCAGCCAAGCCCTTTCCGGGGGTTGGCAGTACTTC.